In this sample, the clone carrying this T cell receptor beta chain turned up once. Its specificity is unknown. Sequencing used immunoSEQ version 4 in survey mode. Some clones are missing from TCRdb's copy, which holds only in-frame ones; the method was immunoSEQ multiplex PCR. The repertoire holds roughly 30,000 clones, more than 75% seen once, with 0.75% to 0.85% in the top ten. This sample is part of a study of persistence of HIV-infected CD4 T cells. Germline V CDR1 and CDR2: SGHDT, YYEEEE. This CDR3 region has 12 residues. The V end lost 6 bases, the J end lost 4 bases, and 10 bases lay between the germline ends. The stimulus was lysate of CMV-infected fibroblasts, roughly 10 ug/mL. CD40L-negative CD69-negative CD45RO-high memory CD4+ T cells were sorted as populations depleted of antigen-responding cells.

The starting material was CD4+ T cells sorted from PBMCs after approximately 20-hour stimulation, obtained from a patient who received antiretroviral therapy. This TCR came from an adult woman with HIV who was CMV-seropositive. The chain has TRBV5-6 and TRBJ1-1, with no clear D. CDR3 protein: CASTLKFTEAFF. DNA of the CDR3: TGTGCCAGCACCTTAAAGTTCACTGAAGCTTTCTTT.